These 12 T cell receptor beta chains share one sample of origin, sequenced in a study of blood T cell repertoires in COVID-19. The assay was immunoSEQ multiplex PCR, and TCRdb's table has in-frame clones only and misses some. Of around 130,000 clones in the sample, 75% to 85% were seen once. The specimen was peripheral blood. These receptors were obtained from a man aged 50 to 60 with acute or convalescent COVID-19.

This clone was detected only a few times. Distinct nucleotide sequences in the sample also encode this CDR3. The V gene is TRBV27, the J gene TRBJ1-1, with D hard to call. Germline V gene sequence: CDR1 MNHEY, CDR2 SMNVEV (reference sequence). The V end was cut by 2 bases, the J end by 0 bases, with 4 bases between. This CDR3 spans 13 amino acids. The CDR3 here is CASSLQVNTEAFF. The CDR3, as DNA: TGTGCCAGCAGTTTACAGGTGAACACTGAAGCTTTCTTT.

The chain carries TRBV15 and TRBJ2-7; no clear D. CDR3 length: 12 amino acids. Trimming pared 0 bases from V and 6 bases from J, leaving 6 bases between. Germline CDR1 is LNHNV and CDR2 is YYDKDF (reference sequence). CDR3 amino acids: CATSRDRFEQYF. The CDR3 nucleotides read TGTGCCACCAGCAGAGATCGTTTCGAGCAGTACTTC.

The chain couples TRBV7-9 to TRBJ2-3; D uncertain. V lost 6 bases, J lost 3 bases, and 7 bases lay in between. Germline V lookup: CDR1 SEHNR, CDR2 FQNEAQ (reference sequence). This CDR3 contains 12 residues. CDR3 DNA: TGTGCCAGCAGATCCTTAACAGATACGCAGTATTTT. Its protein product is CASRSLTDTQYF.

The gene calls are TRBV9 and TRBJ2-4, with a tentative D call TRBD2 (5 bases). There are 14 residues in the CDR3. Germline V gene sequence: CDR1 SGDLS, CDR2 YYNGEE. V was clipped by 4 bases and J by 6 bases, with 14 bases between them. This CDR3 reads CASSLAEVGNIQYF. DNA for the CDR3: TGTGCCAGCAGCTTGGCGGAGGTCGGAAACATTCAGTACTTC.

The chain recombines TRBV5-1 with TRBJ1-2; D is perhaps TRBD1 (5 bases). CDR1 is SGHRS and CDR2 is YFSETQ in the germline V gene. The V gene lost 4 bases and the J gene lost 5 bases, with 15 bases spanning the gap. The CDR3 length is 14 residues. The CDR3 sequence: CASSPENPGYGYTF. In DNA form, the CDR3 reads TGCGCCAGCAGCCCGGAAAACCCAGGGTATGGCTACACCTTC.

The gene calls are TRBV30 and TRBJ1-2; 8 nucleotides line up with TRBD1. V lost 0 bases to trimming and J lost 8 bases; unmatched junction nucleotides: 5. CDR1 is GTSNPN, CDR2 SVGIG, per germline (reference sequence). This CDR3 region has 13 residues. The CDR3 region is CAWSVQGDEGYTF. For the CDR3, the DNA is TGTGCCTGGAGTGTACAGGGGGATGAGGGCTACACCTTC.

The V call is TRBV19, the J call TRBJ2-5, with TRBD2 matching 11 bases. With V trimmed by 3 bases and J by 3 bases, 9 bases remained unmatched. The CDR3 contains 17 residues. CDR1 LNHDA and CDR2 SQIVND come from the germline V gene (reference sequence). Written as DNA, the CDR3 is TGTGCCAGTAGTATGCCTAGCGGGGGGTCATTGAAAGAGACCCAGTACTTC. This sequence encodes CASSMPSGGSLKETQYF.

The CDR3 coding sequence is TGTGCCAGCTCACCGAGTGAGAGGACTGAAGCTTTCTTT. Translation: CASSPSERTEAFF. The V call is TRBV18, the J call TRBJ1-1; D is unclear. Trimming pared 3 bases from V and 5 bases from J, leaving 10 bases between. The CDR3 contains 13 residues. Germline loops: CDR1 KGHSH, CDR2 LQKENI.

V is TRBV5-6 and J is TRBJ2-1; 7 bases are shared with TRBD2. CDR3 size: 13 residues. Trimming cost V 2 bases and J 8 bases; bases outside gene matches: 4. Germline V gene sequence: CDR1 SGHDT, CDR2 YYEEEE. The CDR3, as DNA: TGTGCCAGCAGCTTCGGACTAGGCGATGAGCAGTTCTTC. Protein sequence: CASSFGLGDEQFF.

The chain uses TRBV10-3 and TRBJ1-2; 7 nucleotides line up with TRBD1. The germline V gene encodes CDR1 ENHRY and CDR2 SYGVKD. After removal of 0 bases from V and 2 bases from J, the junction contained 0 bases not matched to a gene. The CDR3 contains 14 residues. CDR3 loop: CAISESTGNYGYTF. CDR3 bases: TGTGCCATCAGTGAGTCGACAGGGAACTATGGCTACACCTTC.

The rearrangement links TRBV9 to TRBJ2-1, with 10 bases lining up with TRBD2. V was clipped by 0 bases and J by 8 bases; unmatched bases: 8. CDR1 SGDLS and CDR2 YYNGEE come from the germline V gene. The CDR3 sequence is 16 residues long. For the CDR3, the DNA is TGTGCCAGCAGCGTAGACCCGAGCGGGAGGGAAGATGAGCAGTTCTTC. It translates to CASSVDPSGREDEQFF.

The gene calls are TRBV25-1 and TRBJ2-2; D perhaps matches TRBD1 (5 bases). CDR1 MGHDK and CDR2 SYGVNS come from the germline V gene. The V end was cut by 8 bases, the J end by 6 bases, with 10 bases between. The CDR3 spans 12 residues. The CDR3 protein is CASEFRAGELFF. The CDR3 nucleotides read TGTGCCAGCGAGTTCAGGGCCGGGGAGCTGTTTTTT.